The 32 T cell receptor beta chains presented below share a single source sample, sequenced in a study of T cell responses to AZD1222 COVID-19 vaccine. TCRdb's copy holds only in-frame clones and misses some; the assay was immunoSEQ multiplex PCR. The table has some 140,000 clones, nearly 95% seen once. Material: peripheral blood, obtained on day 0 of AZD1222 vaccination. These receptors originate from an adult in good health.

The rearrangement links TRBV28 to TRBJ2-7; 8 bases are shared with TRBD2. The V gene's germline CDR1 is MDHEN and CDR2 SYDVKM. V dropped 5 bases and J dropped 8; count of bases not matched to a gene: 14. CDR3 length equals 15 residues. The CDR3 region is CASSLQPKGTSQQYF. The CDR3 DNA sequence: TGTGCCAGCAGTCTCCAACCGAAAGGGACTAGTCAGCAGTACTTC.

The chain is built from TRBV5-1 and TRBJ2-7, with no clear D. CDR1 is SGHRS, CDR2 YFSETQ, per germline. The CDR3 loop spans 14 amino acids. V was shortened by 4 bases and J by 4 bases, with 15 bases between the two germline ends. The CDR3 loop is CASSPRVNGYEQYF. DNA for the CDR3: TGCGCCAGCAGCCCCCGGGTTAATGGTTACGAGCAGTACTTC.

This chain uses TRBV30 with TRBJ2-7; tentative D call: TRBD1 (6 bases). This CDR3 region has 13 residues. The germline V gene encodes CDR1 GTSNPN and CDR2 SVGIG (reference sequence). V gave up 7 bases and J gave up 2 bases, with 15 bases separating them. For the CDR3, the DNA is TGTGCCTCCGTGACAGGAAACACCTACGAGCAGTACTTC. This encodes CASVTGNTYEQYF.

The genes are TRBV25-1 and TRBJ1-4; D gene uncertain. The germline V gene has CDR1 MGHDK and CDR2 SYGVNS. This CDR3 is 11 amino acids long. V was cut by 3 bases and J by 8 bases, with 4 bases left in between. The CDR3 here is CASSDEEKLFF. The CDR3 nucleotides are TGTGCCAGCAGTGACGAGGAAAAACTGTTTTTT.

The chain carries TRBV30 and TRBJ1-1; maybe TRBD1 (6 bases). The CDR3 sequence is 13 residues long. Germline V CDR1 and CDR2: GTSNPN, SVGIG (reference sequence). Between the trimmed V and J ends, which lost 4 bases and 5 bases, there was a span of 14 bases. This CDR3 is CAWTGRGRTEAFF. The CDR3 nucleotides read TGTGCCTGGACCGGCAGGGGTCGAACTGAAGCTTTCTTT.

The chain links TRBV7-9 to TRBJ1-2; 8 bases are shared with TRBD1. The germline V gene has CDR1 SEHNR and CDR2 FQNEAQ (reference sequence). V was clipped by 5 bases and J by 4 bases; unmatched bases: 6. CDR3 length: 14 residues. The CDR3 region has the DNA TGTGCCAGCAGCATGCCAGGGGGCGGCTATGGCTACACCTTC. Translation gives CASSMPGGGYGYTF.

The chain joins TRBV7-3 to TRBJ1-3; D gene ambiguous. V lost 8 bases, J lost 4 bases, and 9 bases lay in between. CDR3 length equals 12 residues. Germline V gene data show CDR1 as SGHTA and CDR2 as FQGTGA. The CDR3 spells CASRTRGNTIYF. CDR3 bases: TGTGCCAGCCGCACGAGGGGAAACACCATATATTTT.

This rearrangement joins TRBV27 to TRBJ1-1; no clear D. The CDR3 is 13 residues long. V was pared by 2 bases and J by 8 bases, with 12 bases between. Germline V gene lookup returns CDR1 MNHEY and CDR2 SMNVEV (reference sequence). The CDR3 DNA reads TGTGCCAGCAGTTTAAAGAGTCGAGGCGAAGCTTTCTTT. It codes for CASSLKSRGEAFF.

The chain recombines TRBV2 with TRBJ2-2; D is undetermined. The length of the CDR3 is 13 residues. Trimming took off 5 bases at V and 6 bases at J, with 10 bases between the two ends. Germline lookup yields CDR1 SNHLY and CDR2 FYNNEI. The CDR3 sequence is CASSSEWPGELFF. DNA for the CDR3: TGTGCCAGCAGTTCCGAATGGCCCGGGGAGCTGTTTTTT.

The J gene is TRBJ2-7, the V gene TRBV3-1 (or the pseudogene TRBV3-2); the D gene is possibly TRBD2 (5 bases). The CDR3 spans 16 residues. V dropped 0 bases and J dropped 4 bases, with 16 bases sitting between them. Per germline, CDR1 LGHDT and CDR2 YNNKEL (reference sequence). The CDR3 coding sequence is TGTGCCAGCAGCCAAGATCCAGCGGAGAAAATTTACGAGCAGTACTTC. Amino acids: CASSQDPAEKIYEQYF.

This chain joins TRBV27 and TRBJ1-5; 7 nucleotides align to TRBD1. J was trimmed by 0 bases and V by 6 bases; bases with no gene match: 11. CDR1 and CDR2 (germline): MNHEY, SMNVEV (reference sequence). CDR3 length equals 17 residues. The CDR3 protein is CASSRRTGPYSNQPQHF. The DNA for the CDR3 is TGTGCCAGCAGCCGGAGGACAGGACCTTATAGCAATCAGCCCCAGCATTTT.

The J gene is TRBJ2-1, the V gene TRBV18; possibly TRBD2 for D (6 bases). CDR3 size: 17 residues. The germline V gene encodes CDR1 KGHSH and CDR2 LQKENI. The V end lost 5 bases, the J end lost 5 bases, and 22 bases lay between the germline ends. The CDR3 DNA reads as TGTGCCAGCTCATTAACCTCGGGGGATGCGTGGGACAATGAGCAGTTCTTC. This encodes CASSLTSGDAWDNEQFF.

CDR3 in amino acids: CASSKGFSGQGDTDTQYF. In DNA form, the CDR3 reads TGTGCCAGCAGCAAAGGGTTCTCGGGACAGGGGGACACAGATACGCAGTATTTT. The J gene is TRBJ2-3, the V gene TRBV21-1; the table gives TRBD1 as D, unverified against the DNA. TRBV21-1 is an annotated pseudogene. The CDR3 has 18 amino acids.

This sequence joins TRBV6-4 and TRBJ1-1; D call uncertain. The CDR3 is 15 amino acids. In germline, CDR1 is MRHNA, CDR2 SNTAGT. The germline V and J ends were trimmed by 4 bases and 4 bases, with 16 bases remaining between them. For the CDR3, the DNA is TGTGCCAGCAGTGTCTGCCAAAGGGTAAGCACTGAAGCTTTCTTT. This gives the protein CASSVCQRVSTEAFF.

The chain uses TRBV11-3 and TRBJ2-1; no firm D call. Per germline, CDR1 SGHNT and CDR2 YENEEA. CDR3 length: 13 amino acids. With 0 bases removed from V and 10 bases from J, the gap between germline ends came to 10 bases. The CDR3 nucleotides read TGTGCCAGCAGCTTAGATCCAAGAAGCGAGCAGTTCTTC. As protein: CASSLDPRSEQFF.

In its sample, this clone was seen once. The chain couples TRBV3-1 (or the pseudogene TRBV3-2) to TRBJ2-3; TRBD2 matches 10 bases. Per germline, CDR1 LGHDT and CDR2 YNNKEL (reference sequence). V shed 4 bases, J shed 2 bases, and the junction held 6 bases outside the gene matches. The CDR3 spans 16 residues. The CDR3 sequence: CASSPRTSGYTDTQYF. The CDR3 DNA follows: TGTGCCAGCAGCCCCCGGACTAGCGGTTACACAGATACGCAGTATTTT.

This chain uses TRBV15 with TRBJ2-1; D could derive from TRBD1 or TRBD2 (5 bases each). Trimming removed 3 bases at V and 5 bases at J, with 11 bases between. From germline, CDR1 is LNHNV and CDR2 YYDKDF (reference sequence). The CDR3 runs to 14 residues. CDR3 bases: TGTGCCACCAGCAGTCCCGGGACCAACAATGAGCAGTTCTTC. Translating gives CATSSPGTNNEQFF.

This rearrangement joins TRBV19 to TRBJ1-5; TRBD1 might be the D (5 bases). The CDR3 is made up of 14 amino acids. Trimming removed 7 bases from V and 2 bases from J, with 12 bases in between. CDR1 is LNHDA and CDR2 is SQIVND in the germline V gene (reference sequence). As DNA, the CDR3 is TGTGCCAGTAAATGGGGGACTGGCAATCAGCCCCAGCATTTT. Residues: CASKWGTGNQPQHF.

The V and J genes are TRBV2 and TRBJ1-1; 7 nucleotides agree with TRBD1. Trimming at V came to 8 bases and at J to 1 base, leaving 1 base not matched to a gene. The V gene's germline CDR1 is SNHLY and CDR2 FYNNEI. The CDR3 extends over 12 amino acids. The CDR3 is CASWTGNTEAFF. The CDR3 DNA sequence: TGTGCCAGCTGGACAGGGAACACTGAAGCTTTCTTT.

The rearrangement uses TRBV11-1 and TRBJ2-5, with 8 bases lining up with TRBD2. Germline lookup yields CDR1 SGHAT and CDR2 FQDESV (reference sequence). The J segment lost 5 bases and the V segment lost 4 bases, leaving 3 bases of the junction unmatched. The CDR3 contains 13 residues. CDR3 sequence (DNA): TGTGCCAGCAGCTGGACGGGAGGGGAGACCCAGTACTTC. Translating it yields CASSWTGGETQYF.

About this clone itself: An end of the junction does not agree with germline; a read error may underlie this. DNA of the CDR3: TGTGCCAGCAGTGATAGGGGGCGGCGGACCTTT. This sequence encodes CASSDRGRRTF. V is TRBV6-1 and J is TRBJ1-4; 7 bases line up with TRBD1. Germline V gene lookup returns CDR1 MNHNS and CDR2 SASEGT. This CDR3 comprises 11 residues.

This rearrangement joins TRBV27 to TRBJ1-5; 9 nucleotides match TRBD1. CDR3 length: 17 residues. Germline trimming cut 6 bases from V and 1 base from J; bases unmatched to any gene: 10. Germline CDR1 is MNHEY and CDR2 is SMNVEV (reference sequence). CDR3 nucleotide sequence: TGTGCCAGCAGCGCACGACAGGGGGGAGGGAGCAATCAGCCCCAGCATTTT. It encodes CASSARQGGGSNQPQHF.

The chain combines TRBV19 with TRBJ1-1; perhaps TRBD1 as D (5 bases). V was shortened by 6 bases and J by 3 bases, with 14 bases between the two germline ends. Germline-derived CDR1 and CDR2 are LNHDA and SQIVND (reference sequence). The CDR3 sequence is 14 residues long. The CDR3: CASRPQGDYTEAFF. The CDR3 nucleotides read TGTGCCAGTAGACCGCAGGGAGACTACACTGAAGCTTTCTTT.

The chain couples TRBV3-1 (or the pseudogene TRBV3-2) to TRBJ1-1, with D unresolved. V lost 5 bases and J lost 5, with 12 bases in between. CDR1 is LGHDT, CDR2 YNNKEL, per germline (reference sequence). The CDR3 runs 13 residues. CDR3 sequence reads: CASSTPAGTEAFF. CDR3 DNA sequence: TGTGCCAGCAGCACACCGGCTGGGACTGAAGCTTTCTTT.

V is TRBV18 and J is TRBJ2-7; 8 positions match TRBD1. V shed 3 bases and J 6 bases; nucleotides not matched to a gene: 4. Germline V gene lookup returns CDR1 KGHSH and CDR2 LQKENI. CDR3 size: 13 residues. This CDR3 reads CASSPGRGREQYF. DNA of the CDR3: TGTGCCAGCTCACCGGGCAGGGGGCGCGAGCAGTACTTC.

This sequence joins TRBV9 and TRBJ1-1; the D is unclear. V lost 4 bases and J 0 bases, leaving 7 bases between the germline ends. Germline V gives CDR1 SGDLS, CDR2 YYNGEE. This CDR3 comprises 13 residues. The CDR3 sequence is CASSRALNTEAFF. The CDR3 nucleotides are TGTGCCAGCAGCCGGGCGTTGAACACTGAAGCTTTCTTT.

V and J are TRBV19 and TRBJ1-3; 7 bases line up with TRBD1. The germline CDR1 and CDR2 sequences are LNHDA and SQIVND (reference sequence). This CDR3 has 18 amino acids. V lost 5 bases, J lost 4 bases, and 17 bases stayed unmatched. CDR3 sequence reads: CASSARTGPQRYGNTIYF. DNA of the CDR3: TGTGCCAGTAGTGCCCGGACAGGACCTCAGAGATACGGAAACACCATATATTTT.

The V and J genes are TRBV28 and TRBJ1-5, with TRBD1 identical over 8 bases. Germline V gene data show CDR1 as MDHEN and CDR2 as SYDVKM. The trim removed 2 bases at V and 2 bases at J, leaving 2 bases unmatched. The CDR3 spans 15 residues. For the CDR3, the DNA is TGTGCCAGCAGTTTAAGGGGACAGGGCAATCAGCCCCAGCATTTT. It specifies CASSLRGQGNQPQHF.

The chain joins TRBV5-1 to TRBJ1-1; D call uncertain. The CDR3 has 14 residues. CDR1 and CDR2 from the germline V gene are SGHRS and YFSETQ. The germline V and J ends were trimmed by 2 bases and 0 bases, with 8 bases remaining between them. The CDR3 DNA reads TGCGCCAGCAGCTTCGAGGGTATGAACACTGAAGCTTTCTTT. Protein: CASSFEGMNTEAFF.

This clone was counted a single time. J is TRBJ1-3 and V is TRBV12-5; 7 bases map to TRBD1. V was pared by 0 bases and J by 4 bases, with 3 bases of the junction left unmatched. The CDR3 covers 15 residues. Germline V CDR1 and CDR2: LGHNT, FRNRAP. CDR3 amino acids: CASGLVHRGGNTIYF. Here the CDR3 DNA reads TGTGCTAGTGGTTTGGTACACAGGGGAGGAAACACCATATATTTT.

The chain couples TRBV6-5 to TRBJ2-1; 7 bases fit TRBD2. This CDR3 region has 15 residues. Germline assignment: CDR1 MNHEY and CDR2 SVGAGI. Trimming at V came to 6 bases and at J to 5 bases, leaving 10 bases not matched to a gene. Here the CDR3 reads CASRSAERGHNEQFF. CDR3 bases: TGTGCCAGCAGGTCCGCGGAGCGGGGCCACAATGAGCAGTTCTTC.

The rearrangement joins TRBV7-9 to TRBJ1-1; maybe TRBD1 (5 bases). This CDR3 comprises 15 residues. The germline V gene encodes CDR1 SEHNR and CDR2 FQNEAQ (reference sequence). V lost 4 bases and J lost 3, with 15 bases in between. DNA for the CDR3: TGTGCCAGCAGCTGGGGGGGTGCCAGTGACACTGAAGCTTTCTTT. Translated: CASSWGGASDTEAFF.